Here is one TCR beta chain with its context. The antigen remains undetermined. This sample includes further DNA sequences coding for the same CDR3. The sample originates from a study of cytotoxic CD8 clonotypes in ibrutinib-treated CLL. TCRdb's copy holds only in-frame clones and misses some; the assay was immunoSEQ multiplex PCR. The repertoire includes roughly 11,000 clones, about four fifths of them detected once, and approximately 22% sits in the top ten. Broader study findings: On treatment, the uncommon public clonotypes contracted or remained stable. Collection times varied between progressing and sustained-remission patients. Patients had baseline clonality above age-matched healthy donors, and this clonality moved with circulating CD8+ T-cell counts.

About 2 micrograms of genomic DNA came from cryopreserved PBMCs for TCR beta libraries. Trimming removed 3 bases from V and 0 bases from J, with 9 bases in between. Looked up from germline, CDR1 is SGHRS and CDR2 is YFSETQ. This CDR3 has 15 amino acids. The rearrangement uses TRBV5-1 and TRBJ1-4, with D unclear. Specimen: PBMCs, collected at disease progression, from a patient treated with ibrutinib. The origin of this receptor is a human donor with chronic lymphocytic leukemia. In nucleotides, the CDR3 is TGCGCCAGCAGCTCCGAGGGAGCAACTAATGAAAAACTGTTTTTT. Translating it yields CASSSEGATNEKLFF. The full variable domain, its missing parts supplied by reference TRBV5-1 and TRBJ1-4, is KAGVTQTPRYLIKTRGQQVTLSCSPISGHRSVSWYQQTPGQGLQFLFEYFSETQRNKGNFPGRFSGRQFSNSRSEMNVSTLELGDSALYLCASSSEGATNEKLFFGSGTQLSVL.